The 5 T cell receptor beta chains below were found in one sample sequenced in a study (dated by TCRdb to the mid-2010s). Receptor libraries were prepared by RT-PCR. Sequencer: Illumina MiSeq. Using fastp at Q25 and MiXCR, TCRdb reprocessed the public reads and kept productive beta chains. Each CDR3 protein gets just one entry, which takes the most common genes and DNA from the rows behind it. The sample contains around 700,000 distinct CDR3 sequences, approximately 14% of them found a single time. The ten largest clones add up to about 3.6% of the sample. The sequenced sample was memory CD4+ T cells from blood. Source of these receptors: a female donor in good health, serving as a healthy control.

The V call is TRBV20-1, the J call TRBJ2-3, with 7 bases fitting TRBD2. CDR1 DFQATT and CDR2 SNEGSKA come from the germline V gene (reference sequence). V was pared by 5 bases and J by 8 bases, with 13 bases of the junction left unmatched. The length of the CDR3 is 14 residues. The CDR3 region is CSAYDGLEGRTQYF. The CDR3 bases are TGCAGTGCTTACGACGGACTAGAGGGACGTACGCAGTATTTT.

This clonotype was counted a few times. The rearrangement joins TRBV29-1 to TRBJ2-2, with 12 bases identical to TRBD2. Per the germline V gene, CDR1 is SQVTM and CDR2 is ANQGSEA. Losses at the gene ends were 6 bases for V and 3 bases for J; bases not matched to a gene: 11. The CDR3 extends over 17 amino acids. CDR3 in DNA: TGCAGCGTCGGCGGGACTAGCGGGCCTGGGGACACCGGGGAGCTGTTTTTT. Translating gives CSVGGTSGPGDTGELFF.

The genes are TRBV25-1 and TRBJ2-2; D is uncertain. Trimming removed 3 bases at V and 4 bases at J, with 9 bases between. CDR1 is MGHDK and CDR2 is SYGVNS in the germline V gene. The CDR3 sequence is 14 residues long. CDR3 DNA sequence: TGTGCCAGCAGTGAGGCCGGACGCACCGGGGAGCTGTTTTTT. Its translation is CASSEAGRTGELFF.

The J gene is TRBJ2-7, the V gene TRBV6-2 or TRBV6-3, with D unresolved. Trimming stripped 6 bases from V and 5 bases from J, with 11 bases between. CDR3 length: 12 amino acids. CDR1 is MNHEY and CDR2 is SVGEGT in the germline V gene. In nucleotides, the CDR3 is TGTGCCAGCAGCACACTGGTCCACGAGCAGTACTTC. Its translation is CASSTLVHEQYF.

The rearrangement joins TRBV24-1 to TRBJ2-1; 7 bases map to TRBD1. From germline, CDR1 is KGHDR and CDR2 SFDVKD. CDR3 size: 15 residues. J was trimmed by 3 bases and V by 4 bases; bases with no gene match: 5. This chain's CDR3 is CATSDAGTVYNEQFF. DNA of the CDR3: TGTGCCACCAGTGACGCCGGGACAGTCTACAATGAGCAGTTCTTC.